The 21 T cell receptor beta chains in this list originate from one sample, sequenced in a study of identical twins (dated by TCRdb to 2016 to 2017). The method was 5' RACE. For sequencing, an Illumina HiSeq 2000 was employed. The public sequencing data were trimmed at Q25 with fastp and processed into clonotypes with MiXCR by TCRdb, which kept only in-frame beta chains. A single entry per CDR3 protein holds the most common genes and DNA from its merged rows. The sample table shows around 1.7 million distinct CDR3 sequences, and about 30% are seen once. Less than 0.35% of the sample belongs to the ten largest clones. The sample comprised cord blood. Receptor source: a newborn girl in good health.

The chain employs TRBV12-3 or TRBV12-4 and TRBJ1-6, with a weak D call TRBD1 (6 bases). Between the trimmed V and J ends, which lost 4 bases and 8 bases, there was a span of 9 bases. This CDR3 region has 13 residues. For the CDR3, the DNA is TGTGCCAGCAGTTGGGAGGGGGATTCACCCCTCCACTTT. Protein: CASSWEGDSPLHF.

This clonotype was picked up a small number of times. The chain has TRBV21-1 and TRBJ2-1. TRBV21-1 is a pseudogene segment. The CDR3 is 18 amino acids. The CDR3 nucleotides read TGTGCCAGCAGCAAAAGTCAGGAACGGAAAAGCTCCTACAATGAGCAGTTCTTC. This encodes CASSKSQERKSSYNEQFF.

The chain uses TRBV19 and TRBJ2-5; tentatively, D is TRBD1 (5 bases). Germline lookup yields CDR1 LNHDA and CDR2 SQIVND (reference sequence). V was shortened by 3 bases and J by 1 base, with 6 bases between the two germline ends. This CDR3 is built from 13 residues. CDR3 residues: CASSIQGQETQYF. The DNA of the CDR3 is TGTGCCAGTAGTATTCAGGGCCAAGAGACCCAGTACTTC.

Only one count was recorded for this clonotype. The chain employs TRBV2 and TRBJ2-7; the D gene is possibly TRBD1 (6 bases). The CDR3 is 17 residues long. Germline assignment: CDR1 SNHLY and CDR2 FYNNEI. V gave up 0 bases and J gave up 2 bases, with 17 bases separating them. The CDR3 here is CASSEAPAVRGTYEQYF. Written as DNA, the CDR3 is TGTGCCAGCAGTGAAGCCCCCGCGGTCAGGGGAACCTACGAGCAGTACTTC. Variable domain in full (rest from reference TRBV2 and TRBJ2-7): EPEVTQTPSHQVTQMGQEVILRCVPISNHLYFYWYRQILGQKVEFLVSFYNNEISEKSEIFDDQFSVERPDGSNFTLKIRSTKLEDSAMYFCASSEAPAVRGTYEQYFGPGTRLTVT.

V is TRBV7-9 and J is TRBJ2-7; D not certain. The J call is in doubt because the DNA end fits TRBJ2-5 better. The CDR3 extends over 12 amino acids. The germline CDR1 and CDR2 sequences are SEHNR and FQNEAQ (reference sequence). CDR3 sequence (DNA): TGTGCCAGCAGCTTAGGCAGCCCGACCCAGTACTTC. Translated: CASSLGSPTQYF.

This clonotype was picked up a small number of times. The chain links TRBV3-1 to TRBJ2-1; D ambiguous. The ends were cut back, 1 base at V and 15 bases at J, with 13 bases in the middle. The CDR3 sequence is 12 residues long. The germline V gene has CDR1 LGHDT and CDR2 YNNKEL (reference sequence). CDR3 sequence reads: CASSQGPEQRFF. The CDR3 DNA reads as TGTGCCAGCAGCCAAGGTCCGGAGCAGCGGTTCTTC.

The chain uses TRBV5-1 and TRBJ2-6; maybe TRBD1 (6 bases). V lost 3 bases and J lost 2, with 12 bases in between. Per germline, CDR1 SGHRS and CDR2 YFSETQ. The CDR3 extends over 16 amino acids. CDR3 in amino acids: CASSSPGQPGANVLTF. In nucleotides, the CDR3 is TGCGCCAGCAGCTCACCCGGACAGCCTGGGGCCAACGTCCTGACTTTC. Using reference TRBV5-1 and TRBJ2-6 for the parts outside the CDR3, the full variable domain is KAGVTQTPRYLIKTRGQQVTLSCSPISGHRSVSWYQQTPGQGLQFLFEYFSETQRNKGNFPGRFSGRQFSNSRSEMNVSTLELGDSALYLCASSSPGQPGANVLTFGAGSRLTVL.

The chain carries TRBV6-1 and TRBJ2-3; D remains unclear. The CDR3 sequence is 11 residues long. The ends were cut back, 4 bases at V and 6 bases at J, with 5 bases in the middle. Germline assignment: CDR1 MNHNS and CDR2 SASEGT. The CDR3 protein is CASSGHDTQYF. CDR3 sequence (DNA): TGTGCCAGCAGTGGACACGATACGCAGTATTTT.

This clonotype appeared a few times. The chain recombines TRBV20-1 with TRBJ1-2; D not certain. V shed 0 bases and J shed 7 bases, with 9 bases lying between them. Germline V gene data show CDR1 as DFQATT and CDR2 as SNEGSKA (reference sequence). The CDR3 has 12 amino acids. The CDR3, as DNA: TGCAGTGCTAGAGACGGGGTTGGTGGCTACACCTTC. Amino acid sequence: CSARDGVGGYTF.

The chain employs TRBV25-1 and TRBJ2-1; maybe TRBD2 (5 bases). The CDR3 is made up of 15 amino acids. The V and J ends lost 3 bases and 0 bases respectively, with 9 bases between them. Germline values: CDR1 MGHDK, CDR2 SYGVNS. The chain's CDR3 is CASSDGADSYNEQFF. CDR3 nucleotides: TGTGCCAGCAGTGATGGAGCGGACTCCTACAATGAGCAGTTCTTC.

Many counts were recorded for this clonotype. The J gene is TRBJ2-7, the V gene TRBV29-1; D is possibly TRBD1 (6 bases). V gave up 7 bases and J gave up 2 bases, with 12 bases separating them. The CDR3 covers 12 residues. Germline values: CDR1 SQVTM, CDR2 ANQGSEA. The CDR3 loop is CSAGRGTYEQYF. In DNA form, the CDR3 reads TGCAGCGCTGGTAGGGGGACCTACGAGCAGTACTTC.

The J gene is TRBJ2-7, the V gene TRBV20-1; 7 bases match TRBD2. The ends lost 3 bases at V and 7 bases at J; junction bases unmatched: 12. Germline V gene data show CDR1 as DFQATT and CDR2 as SNEGSKA (reference sequence). The CDR3 spans 14 residues. CDR3 DNA: TGCAGTGCTAGCCCCTCGACTAGCCCGAATGAGCAGTACTTC. Residues: CSASPSTSPNEQYF.

This CDR3 reads CASSFSLSGNYGRTF. The CDR3 DNA reads as TGTGCCAGCAGCTTCAGCCTGTCAGGCAACTATGGCCGCACCTTC. The J gene is TRBJ1-2, the V gene TRBV11-2; no firm D call. The V gene's germline CDR1 is SGHAT and CDR2 FQNNGV. The CDR3 spans 15 residues. V lost 3 bases and J lost 13, with 24 bases in between.

The genes are TRBV7-6 and TRBJ2-1, with TRBD2 matching over 12 bases. V lost 5 bases to trimming and J lost 13 bases; unmatched junction nucleotides: 15. The germline V gene has CDR1 SGHVS and CDR2 FNYEAQ. This CDR3 spans 16 amino acids. CDR3 bases: TGTGCCAGCAGCCCGACTAGCGGGAGTCAATGGGAGACCCAGTTCTTC. Translation gives CASSPTSGSQWETQFF.

Note on this clonotype: It may be a read error: a sequence one base away is much more abundant. The CDR3 here is CSVEEGPPYNEQYF. DNA of the CDR3: TGCAGCGTTGAAGAGGGACCCCCTTACAATGAGCAGTACTTC. The chain uses TRBV29-1 and TRBJ2-1; D tentatively reads TRBD1 or TRBD2 (5 bases each). The J call is in doubt because the DNA end fits TRBJ2-7 better. This CDR3 has 14 amino acids. Germline CDR1 is SQVTM and CDR2 is ANQGSEA.

Written as DNA, the CDR3 is TGTGCCAGCAAAAAGCGGCTAGCGGGGAGCACAGATACGCAGTATTTT. Translation: CASKKRLAGSTDTQYF. The chain couples TRBV12-3 or TRBV12-4 to TRBJ2-3; 9 bases fit TRBD2. The CDR3 loop spans 16 amino acids. V was clipped by 7 bases and J by 0 bases; unmatched bases: 8.

CDR3 residues: CASNGATSPGGTEAFF. The CDR3 DNA sequence: TGCGCCAGCAACGGGGCCACCTCTCCCGGGGGAACTGAAGCTTTCTTT. The chain combines TRBV5-1 with TRBJ1-1, with D possibly TRBD1 on 5 matching bases. The CDR3 sequence is 16 residues long. Germline CDR1 is SGHRS and CDR2 is YFSETQ. V lost 6 bases to trimming and J lost 5 bases, with 23 bases between them.

This clonotype has only a few counts. The rearrangement uses TRBV20-1 and TRBJ1-2, with D maybe TRBD1 (6 bases). CDR3 length equals 17 residues. The V gene lost 1 base and the J gene lost 1 base, with 19 bases spanning the gap. Germline CDR1 DFQATT, CDR2 SNEGSKA (reference sequence). The CDR3 sequence: CSARVKWTAPFNYGYTF. The DNA for the CDR3 is TGCAGTGCTAGAGTTAAGTGGACAGCGCCCTTTAACTATGGCTACACCTTC.

Only a few counts were recorded for this clonotype. The rearrangement joins TRBV20-1 to TRBJ2-1; possible D gene TRBD2, 7 bases. Between the trimmed V and J ends, which lost 6 bases and 10 bases, there was a span of 16 bases. CDR1 is DFQATT and CDR2 is SNEGSKA in the germline V gene (reference sequence). CDR3 size: 12 residues. The CDR3 bases are TGCAGTGCGACTTTCGGGGGGCTCGAGCAGTTCTTC. As protein: CSATFGGLEQFF.

This clonotype was found a few times. The chain joins TRBV7-2 to TRBJ2-3; 13 nucleotides align to TRBD2. CDR3 size: 15 residues. CDR1 is SGHTA and CDR2 is FQGNSA in the germline V gene. J was trimmed by 6 bases and V by 5 bases; bases with no gene match: 5. The CDR3 bases are TGTGCCAGCAGCGCAACTAGCGGGAGGGCGGATACGCAGTATTTT. This codes for CASSATSGRADTQYF.

This chain joins TRBV4-2 and TRBJ2-3; 7 bases align to TRBD1. Trimming cost V 3 bases and J 2 bases; bases outside gene matches: 11. The germline gives CDR1 LGHNA, CDR2 YNFKEQ. The CDR3 length is 17 residues. CDR3: CASSHARRTGLTDTQYF. Written as DNA, the CDR3 is TGTGCCAGCAGCCATGCTAGGAGGACAGGACTCACAGATACGCAGTATTTT.